Here is one T cell receptor beta chain with its context. This sample stems from a study of blood T cell repertoires in COVID-19. Study-level background: Donors in the United States, Italy and Spain gave samples during acute or convalescent COVID-19. Nucleic acid was either cDNA or gDNA, and it came from T cells, B-cell-depleted T cells, or PBMCs.

The CDR3 length is 18 residues. Germline lookup yields CDR1 SGHNT and CDR2 YENEEA. The germline V and J ends were trimmed by 1 base and 7 bases, with 23 bases remaining between them. In the authors' workflow: Amplification from reference gene primers served as the basis for estimated nucleated cell counts. TCRdb keeps only in-frame clones here, not all; method: immunoSEQ multiplex PCR. Clone size and V and J calls were adopted from that table, with D and trimming inferred from the DNA. The repertoire holds 25,000 or so clones, 85% to 95% seen once, with 4% in the top ten. The rearrangement uses TRBV11-3 and TRBJ2-1; TRBD2 might be the D (5 bases). The source is a human donor with active COVID-19. The donor label of this sample is uncertain. Source material: peripheral blood. The CDR3 sequence: CASSLGAWRNPSGNEQFF. The CDR3 nucleotides are TGTGCCAGCAGCTTAGGGGCATGGAGGAACCCTTCTGGAAATGAGCAGTTCTTC.